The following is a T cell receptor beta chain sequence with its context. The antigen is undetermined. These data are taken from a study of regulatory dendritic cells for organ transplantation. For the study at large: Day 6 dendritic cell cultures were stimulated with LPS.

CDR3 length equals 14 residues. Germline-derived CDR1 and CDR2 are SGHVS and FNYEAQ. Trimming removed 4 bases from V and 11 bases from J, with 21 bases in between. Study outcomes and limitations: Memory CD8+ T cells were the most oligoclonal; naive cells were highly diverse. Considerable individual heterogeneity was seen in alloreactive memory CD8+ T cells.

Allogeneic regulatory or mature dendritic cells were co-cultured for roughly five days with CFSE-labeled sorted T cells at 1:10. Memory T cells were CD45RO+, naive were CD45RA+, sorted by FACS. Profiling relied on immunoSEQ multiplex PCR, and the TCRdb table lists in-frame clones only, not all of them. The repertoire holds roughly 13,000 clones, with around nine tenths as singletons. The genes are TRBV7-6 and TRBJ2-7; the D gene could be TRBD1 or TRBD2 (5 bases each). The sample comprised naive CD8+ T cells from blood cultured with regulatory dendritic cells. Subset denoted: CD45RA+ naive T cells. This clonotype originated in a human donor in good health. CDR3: CASSSKAMGDGKYF. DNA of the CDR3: TGTGCCAGCAGCTCAAAAGCTATGGGGGACGGAAAGTACTTC.